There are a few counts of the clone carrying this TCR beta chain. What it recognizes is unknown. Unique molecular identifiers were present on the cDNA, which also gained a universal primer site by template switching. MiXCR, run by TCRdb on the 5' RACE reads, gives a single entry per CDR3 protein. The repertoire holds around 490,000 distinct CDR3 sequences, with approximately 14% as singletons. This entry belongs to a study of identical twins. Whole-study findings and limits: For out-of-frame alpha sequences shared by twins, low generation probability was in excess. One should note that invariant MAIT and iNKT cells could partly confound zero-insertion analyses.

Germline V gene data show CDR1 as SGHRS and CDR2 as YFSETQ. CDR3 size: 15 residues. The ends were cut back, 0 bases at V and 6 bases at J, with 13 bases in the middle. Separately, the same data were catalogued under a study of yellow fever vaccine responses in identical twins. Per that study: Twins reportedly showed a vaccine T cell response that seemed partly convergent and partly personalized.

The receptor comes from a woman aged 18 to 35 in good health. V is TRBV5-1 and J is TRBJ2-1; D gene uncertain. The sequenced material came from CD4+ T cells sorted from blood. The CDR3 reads CASSLDSKPSNEQFF. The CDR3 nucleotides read TGCGCCAGCAGCTTGGACAGCAAGCCAAGCAATGAGCAGTTCTTC.